Each of the 20 T cell receptor beta chains below was sequenced from the same sample in a study of blood T cell repertoires in COVID-19. The assay was immunoSEQ multiplex PCR, and TCRdb's table has in-frame clones only and misses some. The sample holds 200,000 to 250,000 clones, around 86% seen once. The sample consisted of peripheral blood. The receptor source for this set is a woman aged 60-70 years who had recovered from COVID-19.

The rearrangement uses TRBV6-5 and TRBJ1-1; no definite D call. The ends were cut back, 6 bases at V and 2 bases at J, with 10 bases in the middle. Germline CDR1 reads MNHEY; CDR2 reads SVGAGI. This CDR3 contains 13 residues. This chain's CDR3 is CASRRAANTEAFF. In nucleotides, the CDR3 is TGTGCCAGCAGACGAGCTGCAAACACTGAAGCTTTCTTT.

The rearrangement uses TRBV5-6 and TRBJ1-1; tentatively, D is TRBD1 (5 bases). The CDR3 length is 14 residues. Per germline, CDR1 SGHDT and CDR2 YYEEEE. V was cut by 0 bases and J by 1 base, with 7 bases left in between. Here the CDR3 reads CASSLADRNTEAFF. The CDR3 DNA reads TGTGCCAGCAGCTTGGCCGACAGGAACACTGAAGCTTTCTTT.

This chain connects TRBV15 to TRBJ2-7; D is perhaps TRBD2 (6 bases). The germline gives CDR1 LNHNV, CDR2 YYDKDF (reference sequence). The CDR3 loop spans 13 amino acids. The germline V and J ends were trimmed by 6 bases and 5 bases, with 14 bases remaining between them. The CDR3 region has the DNA TGTGCCACCAGGGGTGGAGGGGTGGACGAGCAGTACTTC. Translation: CATRGGGVDEQYF.

The J gene is TRBJ2-7, the V gene TRBV6-6; TRBD1 aligns across 8 bases. The CDR3 has 14 amino acids. In germline, CDR1 is MNHNY, CDR2 SVGAGI (reference sequence). V shed 4 bases and J 2 bases; nucleotides not matched to a gene: 4. Here the CDR3 reads CASSSRQGPYEQYF. In nucleotides, the CDR3 is TGTGCCAGCAGTTCACGACAGGGGCCCTACGAGCAGTACTTC.

The V and J genes are TRBV2 and TRBJ1-2; D not resolved. The CDR3 covers 14 residues. V shed 4 bases and J shed 8 bases, with 17 bases lying between them. Germline CDR1 is SNHLY and CDR2 is FYNNEI. DNA of the CDR3: TGTGCCAGCAGTGCTTCGGGTACCGGCTCCGGCTACACCTTC. Protein: CASSASGTGSGYTF. Drawing the rest from reference TRBV2 and TRBJ1-2, the complete variable domain is EPEVTQTPSHQVTQMGQEVILRCVPISNHLYFYWYRQILGQKVEFLVSFYNNEISEKSEIFDDQFSVERPDGSNFTLKIRSTKLEDSAMYFCASSASGTGSGYTFGSGTRLTVV.

About this clone: One junction end disagrees with the germline gene, perhaps due to a read error. The chain is built from TRBV7-2 and TRBJ2-7; 11 bases agree with TRBD2. The CDR3 covers 16 residues. Looked up from germline, CDR1 is SGHTA and CDR2 is FQGNSA. The chain's CDR3 is CASSLAGGSSPGEQYF. The CDR3 DNA follows: TGTGCCAGCAGCCTAGCGGGGGGATCTTCGCCGGGGGAGCAGTACTTC.

V gene TRBV13 combines with J gene TRBJ2-7, with a weak D call TRBD1 (6 bases). The germline V gene has CDR1 PRHDT and CDR2 FYEKMQ (reference sequence). V gave up 5 bases and J gave up 2 bases, with 13 bases separating them. The length of the CDR3 is 14 residues. The CDR3 DNA reads TGTGCCAGCAGCCCAAACGAGGGGGCCTACGAGCAGTACTTC. Translating it yields CASSPNEGAYEQYF.

The chain uses TRBV18 and TRBJ2-1; D remains ambiguous. The CDR3 length is 15 residues. Looked up from germline, CDR1 is KGHSH and CDR2 is LQKENI. The ends were cut back, 3 bases at V and 5 bases at J, with 14 bases in the middle. CDR3 residues: CASSPFGAGDNEQFF. CDR3 sequence (DNA): TGTGCCAGCTCACCCTTCGGTGCTGGAGACAATGAGCAGTTCTTC.

The J gene is TRBJ2-3, the V gene TRBV4-1; 8 nucleotides agree with TRBD2. Per germline, CDR1 MGHRA and CDR2 YSYEKL. Trimming cost V 3 bases and J 0 bases; bases outside gene matches: 5. CDR3 length: 16 amino acids. Here the CDR3 reads CASSQEIAGSTDTQYF. DNA for the CDR3: TGCGCCAGCAGCCAGGAAATAGCGGGGAGCACAGATACGCAGTATTTT.

This clone was seen only once. Within the sample, other DNA sequences also encode this same CDR3. The chain recombines TRBV7-2 with TRBJ1-2; weak D call: TRBD1 (6 bases). Germline assignment: CDR1 SGHTA and CDR2 FQGNSA. Trimming removed 5 bases at V and 2 bases at J, with 9 bases between. This CDR3 is built from 13 residues. For the CDR3, the DNA is TGTGCCAGCAGCCCGGACAGAAACTATGGCTACACCTTC. Its protein product is CASSPDRNYGYTF.

The genes are TRBV7-6 and TRBJ2-1, with 11 bases aligning to TRBD2. The trim removed 6 bases at V and 4 bases at J, leaving 14 bases unmatched. The CDR3 contains 18 residues. The V gene's germline CDR1 is SGHVS and CDR2 FNYEAQ. CDR3 nucleotide sequence: TGTGCCAGCAGTAGACAAAATAGCGGGGGGGACTTTTACAATGAGCAGTTCTTC. It specifies CASSRQNSGGDFYNEQFF. The full variable domain, with the rest looked up from reference TRBV7-6 and TRBJ2-1, is GAGVSQSPRYKVTKRGQDVALRCDPISGHVSLYWYRQALGQGPEFLTYFNYEAQQDKSGLPNDRFSAERPEGSISTLTIQRTEQRDSAMYRCASSRQNSGGDFYNEQFFGPGTRLTVL.

The V gene is TRBV9, the J gene TRBJ1-1; D perhaps matches TRBD1 (6 bases). This CDR3 is 16 amino acids long. V lost 0 bases, J lost 4 bases, and 16 bases lay in between. Germline CDR1 and CDR2: SGDLS and YYNGEE. The DNA for the CDR3 is TGTGCCAGCAGCGTAGTGGGTCAGGGGTGGGGCACTGAAGCTTTCTTT. Its translation: CASSVVGQGWGTEAFF.

The chain joins TRBV3-1 (or the pseudogene TRBV3-2) to TRBJ1-2; perhaps TRBD1 as D (6 bases). Germline CDR1 is LGHDT and CDR2 is YNNKEL (reference sequence). The CDR3 is 15 amino acids. Trimming took 0 bases from V and 8 from J, leaving 16 bases between them. CDR3 residues: CASSQDSAGARGYTF. DNA of the CDR3: TGTGCCAGCAGCCAAGACTCGGCAGGGGCACGAGGCTACACCTTC.

The rearrangement links TRBV11-2 to TRBJ2-3, with 11 bases matching TRBD1. J lost 7 bases, V lost 4 bases, and 10 bases had no gene match. The length of the CDR3 is 16 residues. Germline-derived CDR1 and CDR2 are SGHAT and FQNNGV. The CDR3 region is CASSSWTGGELNTQYF. The CDR3 region has the DNA TGTGCCAGCAGCTCCTGGACAGGGGGCGAGTTAAATACGCAGTATTTT.

This sequence joins TRBV7-2 and TRBJ2-7; D is unresolved. Trimming cost V 5 bases and J 3 bases, with 5 bases left between them. CDR1 and CDR2 (germline): SGHTA, FQGNSA. The CDR3 consists of 11 residues. In nucleotides, the CDR3 is TGTGCCAGCAGCCTTCTCTACGAGCAGTACTTC. Residues: CASSLLYEQYF.

The DNA of the CDR3 is TGTGCCAGCAGCTTGGGTAGAGCCACTGAAGCTTTCTTT. This codes for CASSLGRATEAFF. This chain uses TRBV5-4 with TRBJ1-1; D is ambiguous. Looked up from germline, CDR1 is SGHNT and CDR2 is YYREEE (reference sequence). This CDR3 region has 13 residues. The V gene lost 0 bases and the J gene lost 4 bases, with 7 bases spanning the gap.

The chain couples TRBV3-1 (or the pseudogene TRBV3-2) to TRBJ1-2, with a possible D match to TRBD1 (6 bases). V was shortened by 4 bases and J by 0 bases, with 15 bases between the two germline ends. Germline V gene sequence: CDR1 LGHDT, CDR2 YNNKEL (reference sequence). The CDR3 spans 16 residues. Here the CDR3 DNA reads TGTGCCAGCAGCCTCATCCCGGGACAACCTAACTATGGCTACACCTTC. This encodes CASSLIPGQPNYGYTF.

This chain joins TRBV7-8 and TRBJ2-7; D call uncertain. Germline CDR1 is SGHVS and CDR2 is FQNEAQ. The CDR3 length is 14 residues. V was shortened by 0 bases and J by 4 bases, with 10 bases between the two germline ends. The CDR3 here is CASSLASRSYEQYF. CDR3 coding DNA: TGTGCCAGCAGCTTAGCGTCTCGGAGTTACGAGCAGTACTTC.

V gene TRBV7-9 combines with J gene TRBJ2-2, with D unresolved. V gave up 8 bases and J gave up 1 base, with 5 bases separating them. The V gene's germline CDR1 is SEHNR and CDR2 FQNEAQ (reference sequence). The CDR3 is 12 amino acids. The CDR3 reads CASPGNTGELFF. DNA of the CDR3: TGTGCCAGCCCAGGGAACACCGGGGAGCTGTTTTTT.

The chain links TRBV5-5 to TRBJ2-2; 7 positions match TRBD1. CDR1 is SGHKS and CDR2 is YYEKEE in the germline V gene (reference sequence). The junction had 4 bases not matched to a gene; V was cut back by 4 bases and J by 1 base. The CDR3 sequence is 15 residues long. In DNA form, the CDR3 reads TGTGCCAGCAGCAAGACAGGGCAGAACACCGGGGAGCTGTTTTTT. This encodes CASSKTGQNTGELFF.